The T cell receptor (beta chain) described here comes from a study of cytomegalovirus exposure and HLA in healthy donors. Study-wide results and limits: A highly shared variant cluster was judged a likely technical artifact. One later analysis reportedly identified an Asian-associated ancestry cluster that showed fewer N-insertions than the roughly 700-donor mean. With later analysis, a missense DCLRE1C variant became linked to TCR beta V- and J-gene trimming.

Germline-derived CDR1 and CDR2 are MDHEN and SYDVKM. The germline V and J ends were trimmed by 7 bases and 0 bases, with 16 bases remaining between them. The CDR3 consists of 16 residues. Every donor was a healthy person donating bone marrow. Primers for the PCR totalled 60 Vbeta and 13 Jbeta. The method was immunoSEQ multiplex PCR; TCRdb's version includes in-frame clones alone and lacks a portion of them. The repertoire holds more than 90,000 clones, with approximately 80% as singletons. A word on this clone: Antigen: not known.

The sequencing sample was made of PBMCs. The chain employs TRBV28 and TRBJ2-1; D perhaps matches TRBD2 (7 bases). The TCR comes from a woman aged 70-85 years in good health and CMV-seropositive. Here the CDR3 reads CASTWGGLSSYNEQFF. DNA of the CDR3: TGTGCCAGCACTTGGGGGGGCCTGAGCTCCTACAATGAGCAGTTCTTC.